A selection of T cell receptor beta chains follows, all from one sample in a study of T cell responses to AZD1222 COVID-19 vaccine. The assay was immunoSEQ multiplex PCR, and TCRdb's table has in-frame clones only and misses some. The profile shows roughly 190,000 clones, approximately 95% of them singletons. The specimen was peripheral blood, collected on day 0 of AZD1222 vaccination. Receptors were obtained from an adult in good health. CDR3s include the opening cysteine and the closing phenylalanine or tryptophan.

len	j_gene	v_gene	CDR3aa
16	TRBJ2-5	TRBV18	CASSPSRAGVSETQYF
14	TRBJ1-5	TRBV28	CAGQEGNLNQPQHF
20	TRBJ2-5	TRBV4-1	CASSQDLLKEREPPGETQYF
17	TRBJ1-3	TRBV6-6	CASSRQLTGDAGNTIYF
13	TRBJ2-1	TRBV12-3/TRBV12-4	CASSFALAYEQFF
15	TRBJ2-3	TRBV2	CASSAQGQRADTQYF
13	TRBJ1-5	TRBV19	CASTKDIDQPQHF
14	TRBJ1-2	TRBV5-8	CASSLRGREGGYTF
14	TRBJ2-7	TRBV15	CATSRGGTLGEQYF
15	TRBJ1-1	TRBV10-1	CASSELIGRDTEAFF
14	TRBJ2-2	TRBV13	CASSLAGNTGELFF
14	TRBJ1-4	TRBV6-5	CASRKGGRSEKLFF
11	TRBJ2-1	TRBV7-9	CASSSTREQFF
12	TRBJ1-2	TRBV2	CAWQGTAYGYTF
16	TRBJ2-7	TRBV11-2	CASSLDSGSGSIEQYF
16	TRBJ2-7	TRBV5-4	CASSFGPGTRLNEQYF
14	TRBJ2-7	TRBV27	CASSWTGTGREQYF
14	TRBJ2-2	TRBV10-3	CAIIEGPSTGELFF
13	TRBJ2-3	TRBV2	CASSGWGAQRRYF
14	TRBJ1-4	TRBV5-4	CASSSGGTNEKLFF
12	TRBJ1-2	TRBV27	CASAGPNYGYTF
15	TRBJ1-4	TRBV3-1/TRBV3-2	CASSQNPGFGEKLFF
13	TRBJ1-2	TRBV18	CASSLTDSYGYTF
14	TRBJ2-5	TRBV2	CASRTGTGQETQYF
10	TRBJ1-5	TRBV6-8	CASRNQPQHF
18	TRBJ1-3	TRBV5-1	CASSLSLGAGASGNTIYF
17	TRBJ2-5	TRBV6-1	CASSDKTSGGGQETQYF
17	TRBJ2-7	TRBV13	CASSSQRGVYGAYEQYF
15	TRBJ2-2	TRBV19	CASSILTGTTGELFF
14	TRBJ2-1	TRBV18	CASSPVVRDNEQFF
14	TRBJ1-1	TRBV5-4	CASSLTGGDTEAFF
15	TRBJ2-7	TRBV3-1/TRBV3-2	CASSQDIGLAYEQYF
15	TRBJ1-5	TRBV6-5	CASSPLGGAGQPQHF
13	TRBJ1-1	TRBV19	CASGIWGNTEAFF
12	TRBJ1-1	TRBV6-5	CASQRMNTEAFF
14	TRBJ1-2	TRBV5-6	CASGYSGVLYGYTF
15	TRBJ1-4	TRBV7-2	CASSLGPDAFEKLFF
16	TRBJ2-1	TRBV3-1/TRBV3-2	CASSRGAASSYNEQFF
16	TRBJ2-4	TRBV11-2	CASSLAGGGTKNIQYF
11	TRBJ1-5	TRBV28	CAAGRVGPQHF
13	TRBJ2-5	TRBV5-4	CASSLPGSETQYF
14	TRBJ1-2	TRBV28	CASSPGLGGYGYTF
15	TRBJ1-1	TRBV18	CASSPRTGINTEAFF
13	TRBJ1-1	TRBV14	CASSQDAYTEAFF
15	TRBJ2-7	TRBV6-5	CASSYWGGQNYEQYF
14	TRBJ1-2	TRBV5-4	CASSNNWGNYGYTF
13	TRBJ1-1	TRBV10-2	CASSESTWTEAFF
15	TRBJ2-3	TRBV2	CASSEEAQRRDTQYF
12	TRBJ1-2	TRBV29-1	CSVPGTDYGYTF
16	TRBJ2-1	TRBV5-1	CASSLTSGSNYNEQFF
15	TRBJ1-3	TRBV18	CASSPNDSSGNTIYF
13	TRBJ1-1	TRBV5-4	CASSLGGTGEAFF
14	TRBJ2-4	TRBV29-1	CSVAWTGPKNIQYF
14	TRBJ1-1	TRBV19	CAVAEGGHFTEAFF
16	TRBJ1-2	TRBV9	CASTLLWDTTIYGYTF
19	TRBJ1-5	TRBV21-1	CASSPQERAGWSSNQPQHF
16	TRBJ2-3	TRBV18	CASSSLGSRITDTQYF
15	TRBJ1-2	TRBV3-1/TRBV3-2	CASSPGEAKGYGYTF
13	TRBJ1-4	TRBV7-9	CASSLPWGEKLFF